Included here is one T cell receptor (beta chain) sequence, with context. This record belongs to a study of T-cell reconstitution after alpha-beta-depleted transplantation in children. Unique molecular identifiers were incorporated during preparation of the TCRbeta library. From the PCR reads, TCRdb called clonotypes with MiXCR, one entry per CDR3 protein. The sample has 250,000 to 350,000 distinct CDR3 sequences, approximately 9.6% seen once; the top ten hold 10%. Germline values: CDR1 LGHDT, CDR2 YNNKEL (reference sequence). The CDR3 runs 14 residues. The V end was cut by 1 base, the J end by 1 base, with 7 bases between.

The gene calls are TRBV3-1 and TRBJ1-1; D not certain. The TCR originated in a human donor who donated a stem cell graft to a child with SCID. Sequencing used PBMCs from the stem cell graft donor, obtained from the stem cell graft. The CDR3 region is CASSQGRANTEAFF. The CDR3 DNA is TGTGCCAGCAGCCAAGGGAGGGCGAACACTGAAGCTTTCTTT.